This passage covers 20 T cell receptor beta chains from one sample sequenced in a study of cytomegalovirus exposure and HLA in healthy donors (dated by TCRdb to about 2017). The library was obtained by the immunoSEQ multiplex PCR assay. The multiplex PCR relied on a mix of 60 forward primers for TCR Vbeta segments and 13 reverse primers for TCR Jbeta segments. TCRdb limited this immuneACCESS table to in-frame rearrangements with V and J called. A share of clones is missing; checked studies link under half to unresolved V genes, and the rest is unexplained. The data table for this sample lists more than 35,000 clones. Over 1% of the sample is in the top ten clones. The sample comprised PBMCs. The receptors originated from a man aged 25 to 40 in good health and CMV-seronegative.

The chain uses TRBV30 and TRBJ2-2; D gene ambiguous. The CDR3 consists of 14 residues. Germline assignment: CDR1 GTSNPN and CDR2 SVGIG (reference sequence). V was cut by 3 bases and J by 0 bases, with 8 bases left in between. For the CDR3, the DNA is TGTGCCTGGAGCCTTACAGCGAACACCGGGGAGCTGTTTTTT. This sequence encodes CAWSLTANTGELFF.

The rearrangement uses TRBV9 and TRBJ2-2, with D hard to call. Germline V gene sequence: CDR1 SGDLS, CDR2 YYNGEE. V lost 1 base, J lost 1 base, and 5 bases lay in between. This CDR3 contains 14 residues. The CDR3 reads CASSVHMNTGELFF. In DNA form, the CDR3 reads TGTGCCAGCAGCGTACACATGAACACCGGGGAGCTGTTTTTT.

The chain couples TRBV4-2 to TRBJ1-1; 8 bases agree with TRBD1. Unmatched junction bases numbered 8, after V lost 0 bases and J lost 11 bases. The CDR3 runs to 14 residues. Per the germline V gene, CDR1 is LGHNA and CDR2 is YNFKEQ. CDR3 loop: CASSQDRTGFTAFF. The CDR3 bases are TGTGCCAGCAGCCAAGATAGGACAGGGTTTACGGCTTTCTTT.

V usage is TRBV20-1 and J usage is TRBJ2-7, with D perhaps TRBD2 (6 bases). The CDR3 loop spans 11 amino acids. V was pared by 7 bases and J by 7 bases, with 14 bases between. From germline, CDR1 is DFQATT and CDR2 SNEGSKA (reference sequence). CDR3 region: CSGAGFLEQYF. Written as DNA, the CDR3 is TGCAGTGGGGCGGGATTTTTAGAGCAGTACTTC.

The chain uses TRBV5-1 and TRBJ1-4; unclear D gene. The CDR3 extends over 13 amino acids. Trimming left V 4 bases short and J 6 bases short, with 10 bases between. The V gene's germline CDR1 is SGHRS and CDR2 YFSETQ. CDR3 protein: CASSSLRDEKLFF. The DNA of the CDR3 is TGCGCCAGCAGCAGTCTTCGGGATGAAAAACTGTTTTTT.

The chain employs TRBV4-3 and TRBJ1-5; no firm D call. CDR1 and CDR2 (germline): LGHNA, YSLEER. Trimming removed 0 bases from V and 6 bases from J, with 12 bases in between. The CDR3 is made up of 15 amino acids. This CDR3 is CASSQDRGVSQPQHF. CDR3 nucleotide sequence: TGCGCCAGCAGCCAAGATCGCGGGGTAAGTCAGCCCCAGCATTTT.

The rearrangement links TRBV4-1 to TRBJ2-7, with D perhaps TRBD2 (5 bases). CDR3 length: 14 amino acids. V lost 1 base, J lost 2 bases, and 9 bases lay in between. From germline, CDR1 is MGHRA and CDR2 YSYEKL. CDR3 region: CASSQGTRAYEQYF. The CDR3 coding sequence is TGCGCCAGCAGCCAAGGAACTAGGGCCTACGAGCAGTACTTC.

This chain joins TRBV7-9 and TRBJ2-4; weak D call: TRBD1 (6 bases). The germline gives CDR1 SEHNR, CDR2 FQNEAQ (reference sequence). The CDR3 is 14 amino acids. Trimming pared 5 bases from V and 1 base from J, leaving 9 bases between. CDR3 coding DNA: TGTGCCAGCAGCAACGACAGGGCCAAAAACATTCAGTACTTC. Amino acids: CASSNDRAKNIQYF.

CDR3 sequence: CSVLTGWDEKLFF. CDR3 DNA: TGCAGCGTTCTGACAGGGTGGGATGAAAAACTGTTTTTT. The chain employs TRBV29-1 and TRBJ1-4, with 7 bases matching TRBD1. CDR3 size: 13 residues. V shed 5 bases and J 6 bases; nucleotides not matched to a gene: 6. Germline CDR1 reads SQVTM; CDR2 reads ANQGSEA.

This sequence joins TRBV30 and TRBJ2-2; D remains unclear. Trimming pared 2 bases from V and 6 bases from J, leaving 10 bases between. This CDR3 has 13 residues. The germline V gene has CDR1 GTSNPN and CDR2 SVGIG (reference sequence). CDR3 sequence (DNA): TGTGCCTGGAGTATTAGAGAGGCCGGGGAGCTGTTTTTT. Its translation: CAWSIREAGELFF. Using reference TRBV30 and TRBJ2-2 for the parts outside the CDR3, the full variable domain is SQTIHQWPATLVQPVGSPLSLECTVEGTSNPNLYWYRQAAGRGLQLLFYSVGIGQISSEVPQNLSASRPQDRQFILSSKKLLLSDSGFYLCAWSIREAGELFFGEGSRLTVL.

In nucleotides, the CDR3 is TGTGCCAGCAGTTACCCGGCAGGCCCCAACGAGCAGTACTTC. Its protein product is CASSYPAGPNEQYF. This chain joins TRBV6-6 and TRBJ2-7, with D uncertain. Trimming cost V 2 bases and J 5 bases, with 13 bases left between them. From germline, CDR1 is MNHNY and CDR2 SVGAGI (reference sequence). The CDR3 has 14 residues.

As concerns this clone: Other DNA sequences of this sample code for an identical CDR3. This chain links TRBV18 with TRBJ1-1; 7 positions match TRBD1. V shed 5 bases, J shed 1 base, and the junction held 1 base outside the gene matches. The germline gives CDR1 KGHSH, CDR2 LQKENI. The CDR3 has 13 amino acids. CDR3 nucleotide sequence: TGTGCCAGCTCAGGACAGGCGAACACTGAAGCTTTCTTT. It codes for CASSGQANTEAFF.

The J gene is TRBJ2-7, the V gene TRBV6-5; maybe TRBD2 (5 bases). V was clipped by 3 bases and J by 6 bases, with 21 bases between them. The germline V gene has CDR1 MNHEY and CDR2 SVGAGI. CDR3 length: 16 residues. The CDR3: CASSYLAGTISLEQYF. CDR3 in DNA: TGTGCCAGCAGTTATCTTGCGGGTACCATATCGCTCGAGCAGTACTTC.

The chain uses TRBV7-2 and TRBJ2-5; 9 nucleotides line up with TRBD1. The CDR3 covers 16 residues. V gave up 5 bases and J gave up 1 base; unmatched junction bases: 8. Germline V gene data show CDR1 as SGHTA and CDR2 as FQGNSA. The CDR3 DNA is TGTGCCAGCAGCCAGGGAAACAGGGGGCTCCAAGAGACCCAGTACTTC. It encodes CASSQGNRGLQETQYF.

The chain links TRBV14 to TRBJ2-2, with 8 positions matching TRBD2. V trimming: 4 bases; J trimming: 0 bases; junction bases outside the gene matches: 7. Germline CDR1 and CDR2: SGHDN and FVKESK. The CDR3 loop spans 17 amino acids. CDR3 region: CASSPRPGLANTGELFF. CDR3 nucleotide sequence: TGTGCCAGCAGCCCTCGTCCGGGACTAGCGAACACCGGGGAGCTGTTTTTT.

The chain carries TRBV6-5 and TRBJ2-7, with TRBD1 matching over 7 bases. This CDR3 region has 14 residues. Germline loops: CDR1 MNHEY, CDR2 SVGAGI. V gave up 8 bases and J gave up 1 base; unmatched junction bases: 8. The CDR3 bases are TGTGCCAGCCGCCGACAGGGAGCGTCCTACGAGCAGTACTTC. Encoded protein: CASRRQGASYEQYF.

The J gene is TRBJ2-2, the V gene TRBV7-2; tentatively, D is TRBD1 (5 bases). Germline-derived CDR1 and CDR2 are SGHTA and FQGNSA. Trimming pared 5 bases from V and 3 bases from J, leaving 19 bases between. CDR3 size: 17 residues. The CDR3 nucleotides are TGTGCCAGCAGCCCCCCCCGTGGGGCTAGTGACACCGGGGAGCTGTTTTTT. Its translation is CASSPPRGASDTGELFF.

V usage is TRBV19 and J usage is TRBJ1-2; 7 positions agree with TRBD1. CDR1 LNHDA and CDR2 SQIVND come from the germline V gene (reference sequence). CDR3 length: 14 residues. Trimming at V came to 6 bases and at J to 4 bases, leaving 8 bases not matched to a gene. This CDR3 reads CASSSLRDSYGYTF. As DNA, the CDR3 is TGTGCCAGTAGCTCCCTCCGGGACAGCTATGGCTACACCTTC.

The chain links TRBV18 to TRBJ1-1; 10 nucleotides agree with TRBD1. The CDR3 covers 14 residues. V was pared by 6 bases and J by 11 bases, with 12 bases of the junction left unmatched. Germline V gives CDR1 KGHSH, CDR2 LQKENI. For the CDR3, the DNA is TGTGCCAGCTCCCCCGGGACAGGGGTATTAGGGGCTTTCTTT. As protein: CASSPGTGVLGAFF.

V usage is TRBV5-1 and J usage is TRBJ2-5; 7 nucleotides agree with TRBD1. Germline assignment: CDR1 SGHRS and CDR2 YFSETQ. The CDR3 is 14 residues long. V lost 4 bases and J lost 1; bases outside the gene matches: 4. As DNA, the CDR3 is TGCGCCAGCAGCAAAGACAGGGTCCAAGAGACCCAGTACTTC. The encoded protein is CASSKDRVQETQYF.